Listed below are T cell receptor beta chains from one sample, sequenced in a study of blood T cell repertoires in COVID-19. Using immunoSEQ multiplex PCR, the repertoire was profiled, and TCRdb retains in-frame clones only, with some absent. The data hold approximately 53,000 clones, with 83% observed a single time. Sequenced sample: peripheral blood. These receptors were collected from a man aged 35 to 55 with acute or convalescent COVID-19. CDR3s include the opening cysteine and the closing phenylalanine or tryptophan. The order of the fields is J gene, clone size, D gene, V gene, CDR3 DNA, CDR3 protein. The D gene is left open where the match is weak. Rows give clone size only sometimes, using once, few, many, or a class for an expanded clone.

TRBJ2-2,NA,NA,TRBV2,TGTGCCAGCAGTAACCGGGATTATACCGGGGAGCTGTTTTTT,CASSNRDYTGELFF
TRBJ2-1,NA,NA,TRBV9,TGTGCCAGCAGGGGAGGTGGGGCTAATGAGCAGTTCTTC,CASRGGGANEQFF
TRBJ1-4,NA,NA,TRBV19,TGTGCCAGTAGTATCCGGGGTGACGAAAAACTGTTTTTT,CASSIRGDEKLFF
TRBJ1-1,once,TRBD1,TRBV18,TGTGCCAGCTCATTCTCCGGGACAGGAGCTAACACTGAAGCTTTCTTT,CASSFSGTGANTEAFF
TRBJ2-3,NA,NA,TRBV18,TGTGCCAGCTCACCTCAGGCGGGATCGGATACGCAGTATTTT,CASSPQAGSDTQYF
TRBJ2-1,once,NA,TRBV7-9,TGTGCCAGCAGCTTAGAAGCGGGGACATACTACAATGAGCAGTTCTTC,CASSLEAGTYYNEQFF
TRBJ2-2,once,NA,TRBV7-9,TGTGCCAGCAGCCTTGGACAGCTTTCCGGGGAGCTGTTTTTT,CASSLGQLSGELFF
TRBJ2-3,NA,TRBD1,TRBV7-2,TGTGCCAGCAGCTCGGGACAGGGGTTGACAGATACGCAGTATTTT,CASSSGQGLTDTQYF
TRBJ1-1,NA,TRBD1,TRBV12-5,TGTGCTAGTGTTTCCACAGGGGCCGCGAACACTGAAGCTTTCTTT,CASVSTGAANTEAFF
TRBJ2-1,NA,NA,TRBV7-8,TGTGCCAGCAGTCCCGGAAGCGGTCCTCGAGGAAATGAGCAGTTCTTC,CASSPGSGPRGNEQFF
TRBJ1-4,NA,NA,TRBV20-1,TGCAGTGCTAGTCCGACTGCAACTAATGAAAAACTGTTTTTT,CSASPTATNEKLFF
TRBJ1-2,NA,TRBD1,TRBV3-1/TRBV3-2,TGTGCCAGCAGCCAAGCGACAGGGGCCTTCGGCTACACCTTC,CASSQATGAFGYTF
TRBJ2-3,NA,TRBD2,TRBV5-1,TGCGCCACCAACTGGGGGGGGAGCACAGATACGCAGTATTTT,CATNWGGSTDTQYF
TRBJ1-2,NA,NA,TRBV6-5,TGTGCCAGCAGCGACCCAGGGGTCGCCAACTATGGCTACACCTTC,CASSDPGVANYGYTF
TRBJ1-4,NA,NA,TRBV19,TGTGCCAGTAGTAGGCGCGGGACTCAACTGTTTTTT,CASSRRGTQLFF
TRBJ2-3,once,NA,TRBV5-8,TGTGCCAGCAGCTTGGCCGTCACAGCTAGCACAGATACGCAGTATTTT,CASSLAVTASTDTQYF
TRBJ1-2,NA,NA,TRBV28,TGTGCCAGCAGTATACAAGGCCGGGGGTTCTATGGCTACACCTTC,CASSIQGRGFYGYTF